This TCR beta chain stems from a study of cytomegalovirus exposure and HLA in healthy donors. The donors were members of the validation cohort comprising about 130 subjects, separate from the approximately 710-subject first cohort. Libraries were prepared by immunoSEQ multiplex PCR; TCRdb keeps only in-frame clonotypes and omits some of them. Altogether around 60,000 clones are present, approximately 94% being singletons, with the ten largest covering about 4%. This clone has a handful of counts. This CDR3 is built from 14 residues. After removal of 0 bases from V and 4 bases from J, the junction contained 2 bases not matched to a gene. The V gene's germline CDR1 is MNHEY and CDR2 SMNVEV (reference sequence).

Specimen: PBMCs. The clonotype originates from a young man in good health and CMV-seropositive. The J gene is TRBJ2-5, the V gene TRBV27, with 7 bases matching TRBD1. In nucleotides, the CDR3 is TGTGCCAGCAGTTTATCGCGACAGGGAGAGACCCAGTACTTC. Translated, it gives CASSLSRQGETQYF.